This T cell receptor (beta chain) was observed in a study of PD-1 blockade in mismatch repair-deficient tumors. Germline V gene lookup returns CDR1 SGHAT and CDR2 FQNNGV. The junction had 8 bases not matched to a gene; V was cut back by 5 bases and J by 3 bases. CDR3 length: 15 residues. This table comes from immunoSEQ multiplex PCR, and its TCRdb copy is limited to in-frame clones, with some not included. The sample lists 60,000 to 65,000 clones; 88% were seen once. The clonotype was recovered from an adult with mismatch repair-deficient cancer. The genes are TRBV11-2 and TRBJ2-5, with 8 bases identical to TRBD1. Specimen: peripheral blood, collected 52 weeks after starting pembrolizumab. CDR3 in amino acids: CASSLFQGAKETQYF. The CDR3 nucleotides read TGTGCCAGCAGCCTCTTCCAGGGGGCAAAAGAGACCCAGTACTTC.